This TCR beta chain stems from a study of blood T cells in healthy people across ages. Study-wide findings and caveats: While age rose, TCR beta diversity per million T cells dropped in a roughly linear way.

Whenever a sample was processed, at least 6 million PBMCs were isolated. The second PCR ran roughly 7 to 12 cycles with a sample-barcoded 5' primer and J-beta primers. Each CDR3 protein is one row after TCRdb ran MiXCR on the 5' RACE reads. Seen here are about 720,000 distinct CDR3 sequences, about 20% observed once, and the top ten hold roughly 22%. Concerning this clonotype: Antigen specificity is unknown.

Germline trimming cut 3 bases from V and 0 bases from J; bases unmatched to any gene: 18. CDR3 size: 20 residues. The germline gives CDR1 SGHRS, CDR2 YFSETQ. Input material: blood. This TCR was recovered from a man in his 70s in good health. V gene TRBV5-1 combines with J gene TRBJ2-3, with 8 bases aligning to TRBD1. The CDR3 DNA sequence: TGCGCCAGCAGCTACCCGAACGCCCCGGAGGGGGACAGGAGCACAGATACGCAGTATTTT. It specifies CASSYPNAPEGDRSTDTQYF.